Listed below are T cell receptor beta chains from one sample, sequenced in a study of blood T cell repertoires in COVID-19. Here immunoSEQ multiplex PCR was the method, and the copy in TCRdb shows in-frame clones only, minus some. The repertoire holds about 210,000 clones, with about 91% as singletons. The sequencing sample was made of peripheral blood. These receptors were collected from a man aged 30 to 45 with acute or convalescent COVID-19. Both conserved end residues are part of each CDR3. The D gene is left open where the match is weak. Not every row has a clone size; where given, it reads once, few, many or a size class.

TRBV2	NA	NA	13	TRBJ1-6	CASSESRNSPLHF	TGTGCCAGCAGTGAGAGCAGGAACTCACCCCTCCACTTT
TRBV14	NA	NA	14	TRBJ1-1	CASSQGTPGTEAFF	TGTGCCAGCAGCCAGGGGACTCCGGGGACTGAAGCTTTCTTT
TRBV19	NA	NA	13	TRBJ1-2	CASSIGQAYGYTF	TGTGCCAGTAGTATAGGACAGGCATATGGCTACACCTTC
TRBV6-5	once	TRBD2	15	TRBJ2-7	CASSLSGRPLREQYF	TGTGCCAGCAGTCTGAGCGGGAGGCCCCTCCGCGAGCAGTACTTC
TRBV5-5	NA	NA	14	TRBJ1-5	CASSLGAGNQPQHF	TGTGCCAGCAGCTTGGGAGCGGGCAATCAGCCCCAGCATTTT
TRBV28	few	NA	15	TRBJ1-6	CASSLQSGGRSPLHF	TGTGCCAGCAGTCTTCAATCCGGGGGACGTTCACCCCTCCACTTT
TRBV5-4	NA	TRBD1	18	TRBJ2-1	CASSSGGRVENRFNEQFF	TGTGCCAGCAGCTCAGGGGGCCGGGTAGAAAACCGGTTTAATGAGCAGTTCTTC
TRBV2	NA	NA	13	TRBJ2-2	CASNNLNTGELFF	TGTGCCAGCAACAACCTGAACACCGGGGAGCTGTTTTTT
TRBV5-1	NA	TRBD1	15	TRBJ2-3	CASSDDRVTTDTQYF	TGCGCCAGCAGCGACGACAGGGTTACGACAGATACGCAGTATTTT
TRBV3-1/TRBV3-2	NA	NA	11	TRBJ1-1	CASRVGQKAFF	TGTGCCAGCAGAGTGGGGCAGAAAGCTTTCTTT
TRBV10-2	NA	TRBD1	15	TRBJ1-5	CASSPGQGPYQPQHF	TGCGCCAGCAGCCCGGGACAGGGTCCTTATCAGCCCCAGCATTTT
TRBV3-1/TRBV3-2	NA	NA	15	TRBJ1-3	CASSQERSSGNTIYF	TGTGCCAGCAGCCAAGAGCGGAGCTCTGGAAACACCATATATTTT
TRBV29-1	once	TRBD1	14	TRBJ1-2	CSVPVRGSGYGYTF	TGCAGCGTTCCCGTCAGGGGGTCGGGCTATGGCTACACCTTC
TRBV6-6	few	TRBD1	13	TRBJ1-1	CATIPQGDTEAFF	TGTGCCACCATACCACAGGGGGACACTGAAGCTTTCTTT
TRBV5-1	NA	NA	14	TRBJ1-4	CASSTSQSGEKLFF	TGCGCCAGCAGCACCTCACAAAGCGGCGAAAAACTGTTTTTT
TRBV2	few	TRBD1	15	TRBJ2-1	CASRRTGVEGNEQFF	TGTGCCAGCAGGAGAACAGGGGTAGAGGGCAATGAGCAGTTCTTC
TRBV5-1	NA	NA	12	TRBJ1-2	CASRYGENGYTF	TGCGCCAGCAGATACGGGGAGAATGGCTACACCTTC
TRBV12-3/TRBV12-4	once	TRBD1	13	TRBJ2-7	CASSTSGGYEQYF	TGTGCCAGCAGCACCTCAGGGGGCTACGAGCAGTACTTC
TRBV28	NA	NA	12	TRBJ1-2	CASRTGTTGYTF	TGTGCCAGCAGAACAGGGACAACGGGCTACACCTTC
TRBV4-1	NA	TRBD1	17	TRBJ1-3	CASSRVTGGDLLNTIYF	TGCGCCAGCAGCCGAGTTACAGGGGGCGATCTTTTAAACACCATATATTTT
TRBV7-6	NA	TRBD2	15	TRBJ2-1	CASSLWGGRWDEQFF	TGTGCCAGCAGCTTATGGGGCGGGAGATGGGATGAGCAGTTCTTC
TRBV2	few	NA	16	TRBJ1-6	CASRGSQSSYNSPLHF	TGTGCCAGCAGGGGTTCACAGAGCTCCTATAATTCACCCCTCCACTTT
TRBV5-1	once	NA	15	TRBJ1-4	CASSLTGRTNEKLFF	TGCGCCAGCAGCCTTACAGGGAGAACTAATGAAAAACTGTTTTTT
TRBV11-2	NA	NA	16	TRBJ1-3	CASSLAQAGSGNTIYF	TGTGCCAGCAGCTTAGCCCAGGCGGGCAGTGGAAACACCATATATTTT
TRBV3-1/TRBV3-2	NA	TRBD2	16	TRBJ2-2	CASSRTSGGNTGELFF	TGTGCCAGCAGCCGGACTAGCGGGGGTAACACCGGGGAGCTGTTTTTT
TRBV5-5	NA	NA	15	TRBJ2-7	CASSLAPSESYEQYF	TGTGCCAGCAGCTTGGCCCCTAGCGAATCCTACGAGCAGTACTTC
TRBV10-3	NA	NA	15	TRBJ2-2	CAISSWGANTGELFF	TGTGCCATCAGCAGCTGGGGAGCTAACACCGGGGAGCTGTTTTTT
TRBV11-2	NA	NA	12	TRBJ1-1	CASSLVSGGAFF	TGTGCCAGCAGCTTAGTATCCGGCGGGGCTTTCTTT
TRBV28	NA	TRBD1	16	TRBJ1-1	CASSPRQGRMNTEAFF	TGTGCCAGCAGTCCTAGACAGGGACGGATGAACACTGAAGCTTTCTTT
TRBV28	once	TRBD1	16	TRBJ1-5	CASSPLDRGRNQPQHF	TGTGCCAGCAGTCCGCTGGACAGGGGACGCAATCAGCCCCAGCATTTT
TRBV28	NA	TRBD1	14	TRBJ2-4	CASSIRGRGNIQYF	TGTGCCAGCAGTATCAGGGGGCGGGGAAACATTCAGTACTTC
TRBV3-1/TRBV3-2	NA	TRBD2	20	TRBJ2-7	CASSQERPTVSSGRSYEQYF	TGTGCCAGCAGCCAAGAAAGGCCCACAGTTTCTAGCGGGAGGAGTTACGAGCAGTACTTC
TRBV29-1	NA	NA	13	TRBJ1-1	CSAQGQTNTEAFF	TGCAGCGCCCAAGGACAGACGAACACTGAAGCTTTCTTT
TRBV5-8	NA	NA	14	TRBJ1-5	CASSLQGSNQPQHF	TGTGCCAGCAGCCTACAGGGTAGCAATCAGCCCCAGCATTTT
TRBV5-1	NA	TRBD1	15	TRBJ2-7	CASSALDRAGYEQYF	TGCGCCAGCAGCGCACTCGACAGGGCGGGCTACGAGCAGTACTTC
TRBV28	NA	TRBD2	17	TRBJ2-3	CASSSFYREGRTDTQYF	TGTGCCAGCAGTTCCTTCTACCGGGAGGGCCGCACAGATACGCAGTATTTT
TRBV30	NA	NA	12	TRBJ1-4	CAWNSGVEKLFF	TGTGCCTGGAATAGCGGAGTCGAAAAACTGTTTTTT
TRBV9	NA	NA	13	TRBJ1-2	CASSDHGGYGYTF	TGTGCCAGCAGCGACCACGGAGGCTATGGCTACACCTTC
TRBV28	NA	NA	14	TRBJ1-5	CASTQDGRRQPQHF	TGTGCCAGCACCCAGGACGGAAGGAGGCAGCCCCAGCATTTT
TRBV27	NA	TRBD1	14	TRBJ1-2	CASSPGTGGLGYTF	TGTGCCAGCAGCCCCGGGACAGGGGGCCTTGGCTACACCTTC
TRBV7-9	NA	TRBD2	17	TRBJ2-7	CASSGTSGVVNSYEQYF	TGTGCCAGCAGCGGGACTAGCGGGGTAGTTAATTCCTACGAGCAGTACTTC
TRBV18	NA	NA	13	TRBJ2-1	CASSTEGGNEQFF	TGTGCCAGCTCTACCGAGGGCGGCAATGAGCAGTTCTTC
TRBV28	NA	TRBD1	16	TRBJ1-2	CASSLPWTGGAYGYTF	TGTGCCAGCAGTTTACCCTGGACAGGGGGCGCATATGGCTACACCTTC
TRBV11-2	NA	TRBD2	14	TRBJ2-7	CASSLVRSGDEQYF	TGTGCCAGCAGCTTAGTACGCAGCGGGGACGAGCAGTACTTC
TRBV19	NA	TRBD1	16	TRBJ1-5	CASRLVRGQGEQPQHF	TGTGCCAGTAGACTCGTAAGGGGACAGGGTGAACAGCCCCAGCATTTT
TRBV6-1	NA	TRBD1	17	TRBJ1-2	CASSAAGTGNQRRGYTF	TGTGCCAGCAGTGCAGCCGGGACAGGGAACCAAAGGCGTGGCTACACCTTC
TRBV15	NA	TRBD2	16	TRBJ2-4	CATSRDTGGSKNIQYF	TGTGCCACCAGCAGAGATACCGGGGGGTCCAAAAACATTCAGTACTTC
TRBV7-6	NA	NA	14	TRBJ2-1	CASSSGLTPNEQFF	TGTGCCAGCAGCTCCGGACTGACCCCAAATGAGCAGTTCTTC
TRBV29-1	NA	TRBD1	14	TRBJ1-1	CSAGSGQVNTEAFF	TGCAGCGCTGGATCAGGACAGGTGAACACTGAAGCTTTCTTT
TRBV5-1	NA	NA	13	TRBJ2-5	CASSWGTPETQYF	TGCGCCAGCAGCTGGGGGACTCCGGAGACCCAGTACTTC
TRBV14	NA	NA	11	TRBJ2-7	CASSQDPTVYF	TGTGCCAGCAGCCAAGACCCCACTGTATACTTC
TRBV6-5	NA	NA	13	TRBJ1-6	CASSYEGDSPLHF	TGTGCCAGCAGTTACGAGGGGGATTCACCCCTCCACTTT
TRBV28	NA	NA	14	TRBJ1-2	CASLADKRRYGYTF	TGTGCCAGCCTGGCCGATAAGAGGAGATATGGCTACACCTTC